This is a list of T cell receptor beta chains from one sample in a study of cytomegalovirus exposure and HLA in healthy donors. The repertoire was sequenced with immunoSEQ multiplex PCR; TCRdb's copy has only in-frame clones and lacks some. Here the sample spans 250,000 or so clones, roughly 91% being singletons. Sequenced sample: PBMCs. The source is a girl aged 2-10 years in good health and CMV-seronegative. Each CDR3 is given with its conserved first and last residue. The order of the fields is D gene, clone size, V gene, J gene, CDR3 protein, CDR3 DNA. D genes are given only for firm matches. Some rows have no size entry. The others give once, few or many, or a class for an expanded clone.

d_call: TRBD2
clone_size: -
v_call: TRBV11-2
j_call: TRBJ2-1
cdr3_aa: CASSPGGLAGGSGEQFF
cdr3_nt: TGTGCCAGCAGCCCCGGGGGACTAGCGGGGGGGTCAGGTGAGCAGTTCTTC

d_call: TRBD2
clone_size: -
v_call: TRBV19
j_call: TRBJ2-1
cdr3_aa: CASRPSGSWVDEQFF
cdr3_nt: TGTGCCAGTAGACCTAGCGGGAGTTGGGTGGATGAGCAGTTCTTC

d_call: -
clone_size: -
v_call: TRBV21-1
j_call: TRBJ1-5
cdr3_aa: CASTQGTGKRSQPQHF
cdr3_nt: TGTGCCAGCACCCAAGGGACAGGGAAGAGGAGTCAGCCCCAGCATTTT

d_call: -
clone_size: -
v_call: TRBV6-1
j_call: TRBJ1-1
cdr3_aa: CASSRQRFSNTEAFF
cdr3_nt: TGTGCCAGCAGCCGACAAAGGTTTTCGAACACTGAAGCTTTCTTT

d_call: -
clone_size: -
v_call: TRBV20-1
j_call: TRBJ2-5
cdr3_aa: CSANSVETQYF
cdr3_nt: TGCAGTGCCAATAGTGTCGAGACCCAGTACTTC

d_call: TRBD2
clone_size: -
v_call: TRBV19
j_call: TRBJ2-7
cdr3_aa: CASRVAGEGSYEQYF
cdr3_nt: TGTGCCAGTAGGGTAGCGGGAGAGGGCTCCTACGAGCAGTACTTC

d_call: -
clone_size: -
v_call: TRBV19
j_call: TRBJ2-3
cdr3_aa: CASSFLVSTDTQYF
cdr3_nt: TGTGCCAGTAGTTTCCTCGTCAGCACAGATACGCAGTATTTT

d_call: TRBD2
clone_size: -
v_call: TRBV9
j_call: TRBJ2-2
cdr3_aa: CASSVGGLAANTGELFF
cdr3_nt: TGTGCCAGCAGCGTAGGCGGACTAGCGGCAAACACCGGGGAGCTGTTTTTT

d_call: TRBD2
clone_size: -
v_call: TRBV5-5
j_call: TRBJ2-7
cdr3_aa: CASSPGLAGYEQYF
cdr3_nt: TGTGCCAGCAGCCCAGGACTAGCGGGCTACGAGCAGTACTTC

d_call: -
clone_size: -
v_call: TRBV5-6
j_call: TRBJ1-3
cdr3_aa: CASSLNGQSGNTIYF
cdr3_nt: TGTGCCAGCAGCTTGAACGGACAATCTGGAAACACCATATATTTT

d_call: TRBD2
clone_size: -
v_call: TRBV30
j_call: TRBJ2-2
cdr3_aa: CAWRISGRKNTGELFF
cdr3_nt: TGTGCCTGGAGGATCAGCGGGAGAAAGAACACCGGGGAGCTGTTTTTT

d_call: TRBD1
clone_size: -
v_call: TRBV14
j_call: TRBJ2-7
cdr3_aa: CASSQVAGGLYEQYF
cdr3_nt: TGTGCCAGCAGCCAAGTGGCAGGGGGTCTCTACGAGCAGTACTTC

d_call: TRBD2
clone_size: -
v_call: TRBV7-6
j_call: TRBJ2-1
cdr3_aa: CASSSPGTSGYNEQFF
cdr3_nt: TGTGCCAGCAGCTCCCCCGGGACTAGCGGATACAATGAGCAGTTCTTC

d_call: TRBD2
clone_size: once
v_call: TRBV15
j_call: TRBJ2-5
cdr3_aa: CATSARLALHIQETQYF
cdr3_nt: TGTGCCACCAGCGCCCGACTAGCGCTCCACATCCAAGAGACCCAGTACTTC

d_call: TRBD1
clone_size: few
v_call: TRBV6-6
j_call: TRBJ1-2
cdr3_aa: CASSTGQGYGYTF
cdr3_nt: TGTGCCAGCAGTACGGGACAGGGGTATGGCTACACCTTC

d_call: TRBD2
clone_size: few
v_call: TRBV5-1
j_call: TRBJ2-3
cdr3_aa: CASTRGSGGSGGTDTQYF
cdr3_nt: TGCGCCAGCACCCGTGGTAGCGGGGGGTCGGGTGGCACAGATACGCAGTATTTT

d_call: TRBD1
clone_size: -
v_call: TRBV7-9
j_call: TRBJ1-1
cdr3_aa: CASSLIQGANTEAFF
cdr3_nt: TGTGCCAGCAGCCTGATACAGGGGGCAAACACTGAAGCTTTCTTT

d_call: -
clone_size: -
v_call: TRBV7-9
j_call: TRBJ2-2
cdr3_aa: CASSGSEGRTGELFF
cdr3_nt: TGTGCCAGCAGTGGGTCGGAGGGCCGCACCGGGGAGCTGTTTTTT

d_call: TRBD2
clone_size: -
v_call: TRBV7-3
j_call: TRBJ2-4
cdr3_aa: CASSRGGTGGRNIQYF
cdr3_nt: TGTGCCAGCAGCCGCGGGGGGACGGGGGGGCGAAACATTCAGTACTTC

d_call: TRBD2
clone_size: -
v_call: TRBV27
j_call: TRBJ2-7
cdr3_aa: CASSATSGGYEQYF
cdr3_nt: TGTGCCAGCAGTGCAACTAGCGGGGGCTACGAGCAGTACTTC

d_call: TRBD2
clone_size: -
v_call: TRBV5-4
j_call: TRBJ2-2
cdr3_aa: CASSYLAGANTGELFF
cdr3_nt: TGTGCCAGCAGTTACCTAGCGGGGGCGAACACCGGGGAGCTGTTTTTT

d_call: -
clone_size: -
v_call: TRBV7-9
j_call: TRBJ1-6
cdr3_aa: CASSLQNNSPLHF
cdr3_nt: TGTGCCAGCAGCTTACAAAATAATTCACCCCTCCACTTT

d_call: TRBD1
clone_size: -
v_call: TRBV29-1
j_call: TRBJ1-2
cdr3_aa: CSVEGQGENYGYTF
cdr3_nt: TGCAGCGTTGAGGGACAGGGGGAAAACTATGGCTACACCTTC

d_call: TRBD1
clone_size: -
v_call: TRBV18
j_call: TRBJ1-1
cdr3_aa: CASSPLPTGGNTEAFF
cdr3_nt: TGTGCCAGCTCACCACTGCCGACAGGGGGGAACACTGAAGCTTTCTTT

d_call: -
clone_size: -
v_call: TRBV18
j_call: TRBJ2-2
cdr3_aa: CASSPRTEMANTGELFF
cdr3_nt: TGTGCCAGCTCACCACGGACAGAGATGGCGAACACCGGGGAGCTGTTTTTT

d_call: -
clone_size: -
v_call: TRBV5-4
j_call: TRBJ2-1
cdr3_aa: CASSTENVLLNEQFF
cdr3_nt: TGTGCCAGCAGCACTGAAAATGTTCTGTTGAATGAGCAGTTCTTC